Each of the 15 T cell receptor beta chains below was sequenced from the same sample in a study of regulatory T cells in long-lasting Graves disease. Investigators prepared the TCR beta libraries by applying iRepertoire HTBI primers and Arm-PCR of CDR3 regions. TCRdb itself ran the multiplex PCR reads through MiXCR, one entry per CDR3 protein. The sample consists of 350,000 to 400,000 distinct CDR3 sequences, around 16% of them appearing once. Time point noted: newly diagnosed GD, antithyroid drugs for less than 3 months. The TCR library was made from RNA extracted from PBMCs. This same sample was also part of a study on T cells in Graves' hyperthyroidism and ophthalmopathy.

The source was peripheral blood mononuclear cells (PBMCs), collected at new diagnosis, from a patient treated with antithyroid drugs. Receptor source: a woman aged 18-29 years with Graves disease.

In this sample, this clonotype turned up a few times. A much larger clone lies a single base off, so this may be a read error. This chain links TRBV20-1 with TRBJ2-7; D gene uncertain. The CDR3 loop spans 13 amino acids. Germline loops: CDR1 DFQATT, CDR2 SNEGSKA (reference sequence). CDR3 nucleotide sequence: TGCAGTGCTAGAGCTGGATACTCCTACGTGCAGTACTTC. It encodes CSARAGYSYVQYF.

This clonotype has a count of ten or more. The chain employs TRBV10-3 and TRBJ2-7; TRBD2 matches at 9 bases. V trimming: 4 bases; J trimming: 0 bases; junction bases outside the gene matches: 4. Germline V gene lookup returns CDR1 ENHRY and CDR2 SYGVKD. The CDR3 contains 15 residues. Here the CDR3 reads CAISGGTSRSYEQYF. The CDR3 DNA sequence: TGTGCCATCAGTGGCGGGACTAGCCGCTCCTACGAGCAGTACTTC.

J is TRBJ2-1 and V is TRBV7-9, with D perhaps matching TRBD1 or TRBD2 (5 bases each). This CDR3 contains 15 residues. The germline V gene encodes CDR1 SEHNR and CDR2 FQNEAQ (reference sequence). V was pared by 5 bases and J by 8 bases, with 19 bases between. CDR3 sequence reads: CASSKGTPDPHEQFF. The CDR3 bases are TGTGCCAGCAGCAAGGGGACCCCGGACCCACATGAGCAGTTCTTC.

V is TRBV25-1 and J is TRBJ2-1; 9 bases fit TRBD1. The CDR3 has 17 amino acids. CDR1 and CDR2 (germline): MGHDK, SYGVNS. The J segment lost 6 bases and the V segment lost 0 bases, leaving 9 bases of the junction unmatched. The CDR3 loop reads CASSEYKGGQGTNEQFF. The DNA of the CDR3 is TGTGCCAGCAGTGAATATAAAGGGGGACAGGGAACCAATGAGCAGTTCTTC.

In its sample, this clonotype was seen a few times. The rearrangement joins TRBV9 to TRBJ1-1, with a possible D match to TRBD1 (6 bases). Germline assignment: CDR1 SGDLS and CDR2 YYNGEE. This CDR3 spans 14 amino acids. V was trimmed by 2 bases and J by 8 bases, leaving 16 bases between them. CDR3 in DNA: TGTGCCAGCAGCGTCGCGCGAACCGGGACAGAAGCTTTCTTT. It encodes CASSVARTGTEAFF.

This clonotype was seen only a few times. The J gene is TRBJ2-2, the V gene TRBV24-1; D is possibly TRBD2 (5 bases). The CDR3 is 17 amino acids. Germline assignment: CDR1 KGHDR and CDR2 SFDVKD. The V and J ends lost 0 bases and 4 bases respectively, with 14 bases between them. In DNA form, the CDR3 reads TGTGCCACCAGTGATTTGAGTTCGGGAAAGGGCACCGGGGAGCTGTTTTTT. Translated, it gives CATSDLSSGKGTGELFF.

This clonotype was counted ten times or more. The chain couples TRBV30 to TRBJ1-1; 7 bases line up with TRBD1. Germline V gives CDR1 GTSNPN, CDR2 SVGIG (reference sequence). Trimming took 1 base from V and 10 from J; bases not matched to a gene: 6. The CDR3 contains 12 residues. CDR3 sequence reads: CAWSGDRVGAFF. In DNA form, the CDR3 reads TGTGCCTGGAGTGGCGACAGGGTCGGAGCTTTCTTT.

The chain joins TRBV6-1 to TRBJ2-7; D is uncertain. V lost 7 bases to trimming and J lost 0 bases, with 16 bases between them. The CDR3 length is 15 residues. Looked up from germline, CDR1 is MNHNS and CDR2 is SASEGT. This CDR3 is CASTIGALSSYEQYF. The CDR3 coding sequence is TGTGCCAGCACTATCGGCGCTTTGAGCTCCTACGAGCAGTACTTC.

The table lists this clonotype with many counts. The CDR3: CASSPPTGLTGEQFF. CDR3 DNA sequence: TGCGCCAGCAGTCCCCCGACAGGATTAACTGGGGAGCAGTTCTTC. The chain couples TRBV5-1 to TRBJ2-1; D possibly corresponds to TRBD1 (6 bases). The V end was cut by 5 bases, the J end by 10 bases, with 22 bases between. This CDR3 is 15 amino acids long. Germline assignment: CDR1 SGHRS and CDR2 YFSETQ.

Only a few counts were recorded for this clonotype. V and J are TRBV19 and TRBJ2-7; no firm D call. The V end was cut by 6 bases, the J end by 4 bases, with 16 bases between. The length of the CDR3 is 14 residues. The V gene's germline CDR1 is LNHDA and CDR2 SQIVND (reference sequence). CDR3 loop: CASSRRFGFYEQYF. The CDR3 DNA follows: TGTGCCAGTAGCCGCAGGTTTGGGTTTTACGAGCAGTACTTC.

Comments on this clonotype: Germline and junction disagree at one end, which may indicate a read error. This chain connects TRBV5-5 to TRBJ2-7, with TRBD1 matching over 7 bases. CDR3 length: 14 residues. Germline CDR1 reads SGHKS; CDR2 reads YYEKEE (reference sequence). This chain's CDR3 is CASNLDRTSYEQYF. The CDR3 DNA reads as TGTGCCAGCAACTTGGACAGGACGTCCTACGAGCAGTACTTC.

This clonotype came up a few times. The chain combines TRBV12-3 or TRBV12-4 with TRBJ2-1, with D possibly TRBD2 on 5 matching bases. V lost 3 bases and J lost 8, with 11 bases in between. This CDR3 is built from 13 residues. CDR3 region: CASSLRGLYEQFF. The CDR3 nucleotides read TGTGCCAGCAGTTTGCGAGGACTGTATGAGCAGTTCTTC.

With regard to this clonotype: A much larger clone is a single base away; this may be a read error. J is TRBJ2-3 and V is TRBV5-6, with D possibly TRBD1 on 5 matching bases. Germline lookup yields CDR1 SGHDT and CDR2 YYEEEE. The CDR3 consists of 13 residues. V lost 4 bases and J 4 bases, leaving 10 bases between the germline ends. The CDR3 loop is CASSTTDSDTQYF. The CDR3 DNA sequence: TGTGCCAGCAGCACGACAGACTCAGATACGCAGTATTTT.

This clonotype was found a few times. This chain connects TRBV27 to TRBJ1-1; D remains unclear. Trimming removed 3 bases from V and 1 base from J, with 6 bases in between. The CDR3 spans 13 residues. The germline V gene encodes CDR1 MNHEY and CDR2 SMNVEV (reference sequence). This chain's CDR3 is CASSFSKNTEAFF. For the CDR3, the DNA is TGTGCCAGCAGTTTTTCCAAGAACACTGAAGCTTTCTTT.

This clonotype was counted at least ten times. The chain has TRBV5-1 and TRBJ2-1; D gene ambiguous. The germline V and J ends were trimmed by 1 base and 4 bases, with 3 bases remaining between them. The CDR3 sequence is 12 residues long. Germline CDR1 is SGHRS and CDR2 is YFSETQ. The DNA of the CDR3 is TGCGCCAGCAGCTTGCAATACAATGAGCAGTTCTTC. It codes for CASSLQYNEQFF.